The 32 T cell receptor beta chains listed next were all sequenced from one sample in a study of molecular identifiers for immune sequencing clone quantification. TCRdb reanalysed the PCR reads using MiXCR and keeps one entry per CDR3 protein. The data show approximately 680,000 distinct CDR3 sequences, approximately 24% seen once. Sequencing used naive CD8+ T cells from blood, with Jurkat cell RNA spiked in. Specified subset: FACS-sorted CD8+CD4-CCR7+CD45RA+ naive T cells. The receptors here all came from a human donor in good health. Some libraries in this study had Jurkat cell RNA spiked in.

This clonotype was picked up a small number of times. This sequence joins TRBV7-9 and TRBJ1-2, with D possibly TRBD1 on 5 matching bases. The ends were cut back, 5 bases at V and 3 bases at J, with 16 bases in the middle. The CDR3 runs 15 residues. Germline CDR1 reads SEHNR; CDR2 reads FQNEAQ (reference sequence). CDR3 loop: CASSGDGAAHYGYTF. The DNA for the CDR3 is TGTGCCAGCAGCGGGGACGGAGCAGCGCACTATGGCTACACCTTC.

The gene calls are TRBV12-3 or TRBV12-4 and TRBJ1-2; D remains unclear. With 6 bases removed from V and 8 bases from J, the gap between germline ends came to 13 bases. CDR3 length: 12 residues. The CDR3 DNA is TGTGCCAGCAGGTTACCCCGCGGGGGCTACACCTTC. Residues: CASRLPRGGYTF.

The chain recombines TRBV19 with TRBJ1-1; D not certain. Germline V CDR1 and CDR2: LNHDA, SQIVND (reference sequence). V lost 5 bases and J lost 0, with 13 bases in between. The CDR3 spans 15 residues. CDR3: CASSRAGLMNTEAFF. CDR3 bases: TGTGCCAGTAGTCGGGCAGGACTCATGAACACTGAAGCTTTCTTT. The whole variable domain, remainder taken from reference TRBV19 and TRBJ1-1, is DGGITQSPKYLFRKEGQNVTLSCEQNLNHDAMYWYRQDPGQGLRLIYYSQIVNDFQKGDIAEGYSVSREKKESFPLTVTSAQKNPTAFYLCASSRAGLMNTEAFFGQGTRLTVV.

Regarding this clonotype: One end of the junction does not line up with germline, which may come from a read error. This sequence joins TRBV25-1 and TRBJ1-1; D is uncertain. This CDR3 region has 13 residues. Germline CDR1 and CDR2: MGHDK and SYGVNS. This chain's CDR3 is CASSVGVNTEVFF. In DNA, the CDR3 is TGTGCCAGCAGTGTCGGGGTGAACACTGAAGTTTTCTTT.

This clonotype was recorded at least ten times. The V and J genes are TRBV5-1 and TRBJ2-5; the D gene is possibly TRBD1 (5 bases). The CDR3 consists of 14 residues. Trimming took off 0 bases at V and 7 bases at J, with 13 bases between the two ends. CDR1 and CDR2 from the germline V gene are SGHRS and YFSETQ. CDR3 protein: CASSLVDKRGTQYF. The CDR3, as DNA: TGCGCCAGCAGCTTGGTGGACAAAAGAGGGACCCAGTACTTC.

The chain is built from TRBV20-1 and TRBJ2-1, with 9 bases aligning to TRBD1. CDR1 DFQATT and CDR2 SNEGSKA come from the germline V gene (reference sequence). The CDR3 consists of 15 residues. V was clipped by 1 base and J by 7 bases; unmatched bases: 8. CDR3 sequence: CSARVGQGIGNEQFF. As DNA, the CDR3 is TGCAGTGCTAGAGTGGGACAGGGTATAGGAAATGAGCAGTTCTTC.

This clonotype appeared many times. The chain uses TRBV4-3 and TRBJ2-7; 8 bases are a match to TRBD1. V shed 0 bases and J 4 bases; nucleotides not matched to a gene: 2. CDR3 length: 14 residues. Germline lookup yields CDR1 LGHNA and CDR2 YSLEER. The CDR3 bases are TGCGCCAGCAGCCAAGACTACAGGGGGTACGAGCAGTACTTC. Translated, it gives CASSQDYRGYEQYF.

The chain carries TRBV6-5 and TRBJ2-7, with a weak D call TRBD1 (5 bases). Trimming took off 2 bases at V and 5 bases at J, with 16 bases between the two ends. This CDR3 comprises 15 residues. The germline V gene encodes CDR1 MNHEY and CDR2 SVGAGI. In DNA, the CDR3 is TGTGCCAGCAGTTACAGTGCAGGGTGGAGCGACGAGCAGTACTTC. Translation: CASSYSAGWSDEQYF.

The table lists this clonotype with a few counts. The CDR3 DNA is TGTGCCAGCAGACTCCCGGGACTAGCGGGGACACCTAAAAGCACAGATACGCAGTATTTT. Protein product: CASRLPGLAGTPKSTDTQYF. The chain couples TRBV25-1 to TRBJ2-3; 13 nucleotides line up with TRBD2. V lost 6 bases and J lost 0; bases outside the gene matches: 15. The germline gives CDR1 MGHDK, CDR2 SYGVNS. CDR3 length equals 20 residues.

About this clonotype itself: This may stem from a read error, because a much larger clone lies one nucleotide away. V gene TRBV4-1 combines with J gene TRBJ1-1; 10 nucleotides line up with TRBD1. Germline V lookup: CDR1 MGHRA, CDR2 YSYEKL. The V gene end was trimmed by 3 bases and the J gene end by 5 bases; junction bases not matched to a gene: 6. This CDR3 comprises 15 residues. DNA of the CDR3: TGCGCCAGCAGCCATCCGGGACAGGGGTTTACTGAAGCTTTCTTT. As protein: CASSHPGQGFTEAFF.

This clonotype was found many times. The J gene is TRBJ2-7, the V gene TRBV4-3, with unresolved D. Germline lookup yields CDR1 LGHNA and CDR2 YSLEER. V dropped 0 bases and J dropped 3 bases, with 6 bases sitting between them. This CDR3 spans 13 amino acids. The CDR3 coding sequence is TGCGCCAGCAGCCAAGAGGCCTACTACGAGCAGTACTTC. Encoded protein: CASSQEAYYEQYF.

This clonotype has at least ten counts. The chain couples TRBV20-1 to TRBJ2-2; D remains ambiguous. The CDR3 runs to 16 residues. Germline loops: CDR1 DFQATT, CDR2 SNEGSKA (reference sequence). Trimming removed 3 bases from V and 0 bases from J, with 14 bases in between. This CDR3 reads CSASHSLTANTGELFF. In DNA form, the CDR3 reads TGCAGTGCTAGTCATTCCCTAACCGCGAACACCGGGGAGCTGTTTTTT.

This chain connects TRBV4-3 to TRBJ2-1; 9 positions agree with TRBD2. Looked up from germline, CDR1 is LGHNA and CDR2 is YSLEER. The CDR3 is made up of 17 amino acids. With V trimmed by 0 bases and J by 2 bases, 5 bases remained unmatched. The CDR3 loop is CASSQDSAGGPYNEQFF. The CDR3 DNA reads as TGCGCCAGCAGCCAAGACTCAGCGGGGGGACCCTACAATGAGCAGTTCTTC.

With respect to this clonotype: At one boundary the junction diverges from the germline segment, which might be a read error. Here the CDR3 reads CASSPRTGQETRYF. The CDR3 nucleotides read TGTGCCAGCAGTCCGAGGACGGGACAAGAGACCCGGTACTTC. The chain combines TRBV28 with TRBJ2-5, with D possibly being TRBD1 (6 bases). The CDR3 spans 14 residues. In germline, CDR1 is MDHEN, CDR2 SYDVKM.

This sequence joins TRBV20-1 and TRBJ2-7; 9 bases line up with TRBD2. Germline V gene lookup returns CDR1 DFQATT and CDR2 SNEGSKA (reference sequence). The CDR3 is 14 residues long. V was clipped by 3 bases and J by 4 bases; unmatched bases: 7. The CDR3: CSARVAGALYEQYF. In nucleotides, the CDR3 is TGCAGTGCTAGGGTAGCGGGGGCTTTATACGAGCAGTACTTC.

This clonotype was picked up a small number of times. This chain links TRBV4-3 with TRBJ2-7; tentative D call: TRBD2 (5 bases). Looked up from germline, CDR1 is LGHNA and CDR2 is YSLEER. The CDR3 runs 16 residues. V was shortened by 3 bases and J by 0 bases, with 15 bases between the two germline ends. The CDR3 sequence is CASSHGLLPLSYEQYF. The CDR3 DNA is TGCGCCAGCAGCCACGGACTCCTCCCCCTCTCCTACGAGCAGTACTTC.

Remarks on this clonotype: One end of the junction fails to match germline, which may point to a read error. The rearrangement joins TRBV4-3 to TRBJ2-7; 10 positions agree with TRBD2. The CDR3 is made up of 16 amino acids. The germline CDR1 and CDR2 sequences are LGHNA and YSLEER. CDR3 sequence reads: CVSSQGWLAGVYEQYF. In DNA form, the CDR3 reads TGCGTCAGCAGCCAAGGTTGGCTAGCGGGGGTCTACGAGCAGTACTTC.

Note on this clonotype: A read error may explain this, as a much larger clone is one base away. This chain uses TRBV5-3 with TRBJ1-1; D is possibly TRBD1 (5 bases). TRBV5-3 is an open reading frame whose function is uncertain. The CDR3 totals 12 residues. The V end was cut by 10 bases, the J end by 6 bases, with 16 bases between. CDR3 protein: CAGGRGSSEAFF. DNA of the CDR3: TGTGCCGGTGGACGGGGGAGTTCTGAAGCTTTCTTT.

This clonotype occurred many times. This rearrangement joins TRBV19 to TRBJ1-5; D remains unclear. The CDR3 has 15 residues. CDR1 is LNHDA and CDR2 is SQIVND in the germline V gene (reference sequence). V was shortened by 3 bases and J by 0 bases, with 9 bases between the two germline ends. The CDR3 sequence is CASSIYGDSNQPQHF. For the CDR3, the DNA is TGTGCCAGTAGTATCTACGGAGATAGCAATCAGCCCCAGCATTTT.

This clonotype was observed at least ten times. The chain joins TRBV28 to TRBJ1-1; tentative D call: TRBD1 (5 bases). V gave up 6 bases and J gave up 1 base, with 9 bases separating them. The CDR3 is 13 residues long. The germline CDR1 and CDR2 sequences are MDHEN and SYDVKM. CDR3 nucleotides: TGTGCCAGCAGACATGGACAGAACACTGAAGCTTTCTTT. Its translation: CASRHGQNTEAFF.

This clonotype came up a few times. This rearrangement joins TRBV19 to TRBJ1-1; a possible D gene is TRBD1 (5 bases). Germline values: CDR1 LNHDA, CDR2 SQIVND (reference sequence). This CDR3 has 15 amino acids. V was shortened by 7 bases and J by 0 bases, with 15 bases between the two germline ends. As DNA, the CDR3 is TGTGCCAGTACCCCAGGGCAGACCATGAACACTGAAGCTTTCTTT. This encodes CASTPGQTMNTEAFF.

This clonotype was recorded a few times. This chain connects TRBV4-1 to TRBJ1-1, with TRBD1 identical over 8 bases. J lost 4 bases, V lost 4 bases, and 11 bases had no gene match. Germline assignment: CDR1 MGHRA and CDR2 YSYEKL. CDR3 length equals 16 residues. CDR3 sequence reads: CASSPGTGEFITEAFF. The CDR3 DNA sequence: TGCGCCAGCAGCCCCGGGACAGGAGAGTTTATCACTGAAGCTTTCTTT.

On this clonotype itself: Just one base apart from a much larger clone, this may be a read error. As the CDR3 is not closed by the conserved phenylalanine or tryptophan, this likely results from a read error. The chain couples TRBV7-9 to TRBJ2-1; D unresolved. The CDR3 loop spans 12 amino acids. The V end was cut by 2 bases, the J end by 7 bases, with 6 bases between. Germline CDR1 SEHNR, CDR2 FQNEAQ (reference sequence). The chain's CDR3 is CASSLYSNEQFS. CDR3 DNA sequence: TGTGCCAGCAGCTTATACAGTAATGAGCAGTTCTCC.

A few counts support this clonotype. V gene TRBV19 combines with J gene TRBJ1-1; no clear D. The V gene's germline CDR1 is LNHDA and CDR2 SQIVND (reference sequence). V was shortened by 5 bases and J by 1 base, with 11 bases between the two germline ends. The length of the CDR3 is 14 residues. CDR3 amino acids: CASSAVPENTEAFF. The CDR3 DNA sequence: TGTGCCAGTAGTGCCGTTCCCGAGAACACTGAAGCTTTCTTT.

This clonotype has ten or more counts. V gene TRBV3-1 combines with J gene TRBJ1-1; D unresolved. V lost 1 base, J lost 6 bases, and 9 bases lay in between. Germline V gene lookup returns CDR1 LGHDT and CDR2 YNNKEL (reference sequence). CDR3 size: 13 residues. CDR3 coding DNA: TGTGCCAGCAGCCAAGTTACCAGGCCTGAAGCTTTCTTT. The encoded protein is CASSQVTRPEAFF. The entire variable domain, with the rest obtained from reference TRBV3-1 and TRBJ1-1, is as follows: DTAVSQTPKYLVTQMGNDKSIKCEQNLGHDTMYWYKQDSKKFLKIMFSYNNKELIINETVPNRFSPKSPDKAHLNLHINSLELGDSAVYFCASSQVTRPEAFFGQGTRLTVV.

The V gene is TRBV15, the J gene TRBJ1-5; 8 nucleotides align to TRBD1. J was trimmed by 1 base and V by 3 bases; bases with no gene match: 23. CDR1 and CDR2 from the germline V gene are LNHNV and YYDKDF (reference sequence). The CDR3 extends over 22 amino acids. CDR3: CATSSTTPDRGARTLSNQPQHF. The CDR3 DNA follows: TGTGCCACCAGCAGTACCACCCCCGACAGGGGAGCGCGAACCTTAAGCAATCAGCCCCAGCATTTT. The full variable domain, with the rest looked up from reference TRBV15 and TRBJ1-5, is DAMVIQNPRYQVTQFGKPVTLSCSQTLNHNVMYWYQQKSSQAPKLLFHYYDKDFNNEADTPDNFQSRRPNTSFCFLDIRSPGLGDTAMYLCATSSTTPDRGARTLSNQPQHFGDGTRLSIL.

This chain links TRBV5-4 with TRBJ1-5; 7 bases map to TRBD1. The germline gives CDR1 SGHNT, CDR2 YYREEE (reference sequence). CDR3 length: 14 residues. J gave up 3 bases and V 4 bases, and 4 bases lay outside the gene matches. CDR3 DNA: TGTGCCAGCAGCCAGACAGGGTTCAATCAGCCCCAGCATTTT. It codes for CASSQTGFNQPQHF.

This clonotype was counted between two and nine times. The chain couples TRBV29-1 to TRBJ2-1; 7 bases align to TRBD1. Germline V CDR1 and CDR2: SQVTM, ANQGSEA. The CDR3 covers 11 residues. V lost 5 bases to trimming and J lost 9 bases; unmatched junction nucleotides: 4. The CDR3 loop is CSVTGAVEQFF. CDR3 nucleotide sequence: TGCAGCGTTACAGGGGCCGTTGAGCAGTTCTTC.

This clonotype has a count of ten or more. The chain has TRBV7-9 and TRBJ2-7; D is possibly TRBD1 (5 bases). V was pared by 0 bases and J by 3 bases, with 9 bases between. The CDR3 has 14 residues. Germline CDR1 reads SEHNR; CDR2 reads FQNEAQ (reference sequence). Written as DNA, the CDR3 is TGTGCCAGCAGCTTAGCCGCCGACAGCTACGAGCAGTACTTC. Translation gives CASSLAADSYEQYF.

The chain couples TRBV11-2 to TRBJ2-1, with TRBD1 matching over 8 bases. Losses at the gene ends were 4 bases for V and 3 bases for J; bases not matched to a gene: 8. Per germline, CDR1 SGHAT and CDR2 FQNNGV. The CDR3 contains 16 residues. The CDR3 nucleotides read TGTGCCAGCAGCTCTACTCTAGGACAGGGCTACAATGAGCAGTTCTTC. Amino acids: CASSSTLGQGYNEQFF.

This clonotype was detected many times. The chain has TRBV5-1 and TRBJ2-7; 9 bases line up with TRBD1. Germline trimming cut 0 bases from V and 0 bases from J; bases unmatched to any gene: 1. The CDR3 runs 15 residues. Germline CDR1 is SGHRS and CDR2 is YFSETQ. The CDR3 DNA follows: TGCGCCAGCAGCTTGGGGACAGGGGCCTCCTACGAGCAGTACTTC. It codes for CASSLGTGASYEQYF.

The chain carries TRBV7-9 and TRBJ1-2; 9 bases map to TRBD1. The CDR3 runs 18 residues. CDR1 is SEHNR and CDR2 is FQNEAQ in the germline V gene (reference sequence). J lost 4 bases, V lost 0 bases, and 12 bases had no gene match. The chain's CDR3 is CASSLAGTGRAVSYGYTF. As DNA, the CDR3 is TGTGCCAGCAGCTTAGCCGGGACAGGGAGGGCGGTGTCCTATGGCTACACCTTC.